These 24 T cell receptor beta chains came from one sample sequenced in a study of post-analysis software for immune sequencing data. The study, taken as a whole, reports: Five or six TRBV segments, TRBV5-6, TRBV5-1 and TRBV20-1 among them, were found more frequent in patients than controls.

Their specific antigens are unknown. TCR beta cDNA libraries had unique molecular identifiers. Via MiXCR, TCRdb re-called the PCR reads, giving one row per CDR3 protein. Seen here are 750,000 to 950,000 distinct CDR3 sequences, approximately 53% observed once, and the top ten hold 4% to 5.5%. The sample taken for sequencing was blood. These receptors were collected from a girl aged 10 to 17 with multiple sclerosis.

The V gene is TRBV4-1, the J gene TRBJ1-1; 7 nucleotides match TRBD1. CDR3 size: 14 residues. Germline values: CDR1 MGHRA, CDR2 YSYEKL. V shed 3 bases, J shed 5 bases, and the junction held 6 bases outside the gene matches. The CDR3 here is CASSQPDRETEAFF. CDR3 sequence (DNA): TGCGCCAGCAGCCAGCCCGACAGGGAAACTGAAGCTTTCTTT.

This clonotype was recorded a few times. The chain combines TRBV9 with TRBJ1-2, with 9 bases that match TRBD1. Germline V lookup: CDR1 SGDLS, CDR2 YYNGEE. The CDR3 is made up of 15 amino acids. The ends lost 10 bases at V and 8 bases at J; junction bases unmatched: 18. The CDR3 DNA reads TGTGCCGCCCAACCGGGACAGGGAGAAGTGAACGGCTACACCTTC. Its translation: CAAQPGQGEVNGYTF.

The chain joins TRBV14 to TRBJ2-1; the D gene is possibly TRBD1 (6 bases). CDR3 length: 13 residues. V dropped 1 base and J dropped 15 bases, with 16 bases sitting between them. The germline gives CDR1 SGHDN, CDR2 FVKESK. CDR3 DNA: TGTGCCAGCAGCCAAGGGACAGTCCCCTTTTCGTTCTTC. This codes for CASSQGTVPFSFF.

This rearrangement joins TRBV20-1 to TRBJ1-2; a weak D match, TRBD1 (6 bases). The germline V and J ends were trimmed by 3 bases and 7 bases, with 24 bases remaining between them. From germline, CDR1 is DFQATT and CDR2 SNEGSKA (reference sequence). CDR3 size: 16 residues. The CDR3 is CSASLGGAGDPGGYTF. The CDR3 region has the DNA TGCAGTGCTAGTCTTGGGGGGGCGGGCGACCCTGGTGGCTACACCTTC.

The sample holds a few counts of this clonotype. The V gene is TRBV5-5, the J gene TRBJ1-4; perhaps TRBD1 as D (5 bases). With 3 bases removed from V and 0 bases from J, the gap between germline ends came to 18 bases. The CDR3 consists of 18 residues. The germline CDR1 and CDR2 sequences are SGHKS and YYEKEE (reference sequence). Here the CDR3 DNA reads TGTGCCAGCAGCTGGGGACGGCAGATCTTTGCAACTAATGAAAAACTGTTTTTT. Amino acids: CASSWGRQIFATNEKLFF.

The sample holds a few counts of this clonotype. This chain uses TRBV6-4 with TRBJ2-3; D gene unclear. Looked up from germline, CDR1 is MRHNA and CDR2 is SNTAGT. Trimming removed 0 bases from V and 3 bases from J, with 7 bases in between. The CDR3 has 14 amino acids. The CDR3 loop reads CASSDSAETDTQYF. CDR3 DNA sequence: TGTGCCAGCAGTGACTCGGCAGAAACAGATACGCAGTATTTT.

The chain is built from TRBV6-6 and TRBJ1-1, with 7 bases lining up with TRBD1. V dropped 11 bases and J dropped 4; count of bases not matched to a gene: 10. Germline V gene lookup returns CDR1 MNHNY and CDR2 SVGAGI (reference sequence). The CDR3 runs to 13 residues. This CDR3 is CACSRDSPTEAFF. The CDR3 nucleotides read TGTGCCTGCTCCCGGGACAGCCCCACTGAAGCTTTCTTT.

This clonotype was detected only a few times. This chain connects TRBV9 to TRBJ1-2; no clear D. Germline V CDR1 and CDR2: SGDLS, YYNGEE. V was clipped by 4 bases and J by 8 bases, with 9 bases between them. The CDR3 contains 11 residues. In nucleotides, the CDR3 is TGTGCCAGCAGCCCCGGTAAAGGCTACACCTTC. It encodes CASSPGKGYTF.

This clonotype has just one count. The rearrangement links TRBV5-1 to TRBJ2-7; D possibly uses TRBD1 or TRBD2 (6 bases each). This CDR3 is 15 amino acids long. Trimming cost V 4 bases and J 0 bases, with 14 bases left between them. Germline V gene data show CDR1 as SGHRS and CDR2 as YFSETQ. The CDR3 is CASSLGPGASYEQYF. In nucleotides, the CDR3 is TGCGCCAGCAGCCTGGGGCCGGGGGCCTCCTACGAGCAGTACTTC.

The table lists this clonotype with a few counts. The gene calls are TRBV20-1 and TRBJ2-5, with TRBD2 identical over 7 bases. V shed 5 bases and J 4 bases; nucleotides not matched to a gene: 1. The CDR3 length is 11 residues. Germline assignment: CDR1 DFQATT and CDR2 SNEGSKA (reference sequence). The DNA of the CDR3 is TGCAGTGCTGGGGGGGGAGAGACCCAGTACTTC. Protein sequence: CSAGGGETQYF.

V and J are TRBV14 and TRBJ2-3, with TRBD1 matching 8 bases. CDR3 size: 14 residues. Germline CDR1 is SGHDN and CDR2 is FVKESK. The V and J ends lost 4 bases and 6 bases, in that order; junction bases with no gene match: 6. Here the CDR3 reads CASSPRDRLDTQYF. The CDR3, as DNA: TGTGCCAGCAGCCCAAGGGACAGGCTGGATACGCAGTATTTT.

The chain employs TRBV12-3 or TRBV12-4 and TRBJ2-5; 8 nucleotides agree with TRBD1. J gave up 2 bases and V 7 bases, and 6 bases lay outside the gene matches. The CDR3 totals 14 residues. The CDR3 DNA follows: TGTGCCAGCAACACCGGGACAGGACAAGAGACCCAGTACTTC. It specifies CASNTGTGQETQYF.

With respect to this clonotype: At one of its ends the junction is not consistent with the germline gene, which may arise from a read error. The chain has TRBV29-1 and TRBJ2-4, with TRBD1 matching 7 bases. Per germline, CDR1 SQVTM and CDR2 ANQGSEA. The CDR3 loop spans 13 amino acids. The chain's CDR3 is CSVSQGSPYEQNF. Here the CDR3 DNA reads TGCAGCGTTTCACAGGGGTCCCCCTACGAACAGAACTTC.

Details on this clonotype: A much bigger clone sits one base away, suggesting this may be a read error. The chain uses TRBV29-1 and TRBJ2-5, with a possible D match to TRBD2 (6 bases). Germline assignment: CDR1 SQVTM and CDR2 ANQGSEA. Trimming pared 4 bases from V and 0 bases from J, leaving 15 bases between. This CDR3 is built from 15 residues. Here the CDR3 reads CSVVPGAPHQETQYF. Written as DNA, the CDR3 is TGCAGCGTTGTTCCGGGAGCCCCTCACCAAGAGACCCAGTACTTC.

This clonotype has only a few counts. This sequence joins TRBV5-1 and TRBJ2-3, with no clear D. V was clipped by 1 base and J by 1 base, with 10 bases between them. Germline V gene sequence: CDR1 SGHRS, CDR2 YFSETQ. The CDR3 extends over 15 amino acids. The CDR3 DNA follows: TGCGCCAGCAGCTTGTCTAGATCAGGCACAGATACGCAGTATTTT. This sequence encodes CASSLSRSGTDTQYF.

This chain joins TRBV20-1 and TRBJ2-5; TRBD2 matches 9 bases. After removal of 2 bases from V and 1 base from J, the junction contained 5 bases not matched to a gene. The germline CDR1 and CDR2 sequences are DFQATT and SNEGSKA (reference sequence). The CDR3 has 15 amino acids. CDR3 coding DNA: TGCAGTGCTAGACCGGTAGCGGGAGCCCAAGAGACCCAGTACTTC. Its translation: CSARPVAGAQETQYF.

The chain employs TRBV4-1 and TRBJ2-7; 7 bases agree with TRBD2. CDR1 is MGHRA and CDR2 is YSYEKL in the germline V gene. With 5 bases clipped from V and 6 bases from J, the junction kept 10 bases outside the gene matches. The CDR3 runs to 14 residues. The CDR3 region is CASSSGDYPSEQYF. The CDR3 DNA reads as TGCGCCAGCAGCTCCGGGGACTACCCCTCCGAGCAGTACTTC.

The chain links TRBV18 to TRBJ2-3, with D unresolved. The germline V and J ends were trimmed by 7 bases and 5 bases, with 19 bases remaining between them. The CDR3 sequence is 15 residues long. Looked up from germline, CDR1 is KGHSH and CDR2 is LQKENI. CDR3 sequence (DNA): TGTGCCAGCTTGACCGAACCGCTACTTGGAGATACGCAGTATTTT. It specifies CASLTEPLLGDTQYF.

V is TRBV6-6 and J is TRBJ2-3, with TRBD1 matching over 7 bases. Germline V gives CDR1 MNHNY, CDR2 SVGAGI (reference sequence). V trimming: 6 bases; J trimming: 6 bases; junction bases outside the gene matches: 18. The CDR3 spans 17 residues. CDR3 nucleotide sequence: TGTGCCAGCAGAGGCTACAGGCGACAGGGACCTGGGGATACGCAGTATTTT. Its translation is CASRGYRRQGPGDTQYF.

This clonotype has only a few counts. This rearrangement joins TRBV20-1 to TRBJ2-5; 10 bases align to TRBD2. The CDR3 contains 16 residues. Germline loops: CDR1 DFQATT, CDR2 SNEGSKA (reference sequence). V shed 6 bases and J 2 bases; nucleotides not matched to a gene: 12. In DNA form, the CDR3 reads TGCAGTGCCCGTGGGCTAGCGGGGGCCAAACAAGAGACCCAGTACTTC. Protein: CSARGLAGAKQETQYF.

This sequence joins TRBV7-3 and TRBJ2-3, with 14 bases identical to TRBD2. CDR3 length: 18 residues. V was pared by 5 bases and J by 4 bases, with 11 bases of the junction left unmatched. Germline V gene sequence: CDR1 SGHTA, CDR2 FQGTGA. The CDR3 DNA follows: TGTGCCAGCAGCAGAAAGGGGACTAGCGGGAGTTACGCAGATACGCAGTATTTT. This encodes CASSRKGTSGSYADTQYF.

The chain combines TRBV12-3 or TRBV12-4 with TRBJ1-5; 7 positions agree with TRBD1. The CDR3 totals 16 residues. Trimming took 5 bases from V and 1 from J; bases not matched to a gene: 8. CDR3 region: CASSSRTGVSNQPQHF. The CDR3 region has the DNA TGTGCCAGCAGTAGCAGAACAGGGGTGAGCAATCAGCCCCAGCATTTT.

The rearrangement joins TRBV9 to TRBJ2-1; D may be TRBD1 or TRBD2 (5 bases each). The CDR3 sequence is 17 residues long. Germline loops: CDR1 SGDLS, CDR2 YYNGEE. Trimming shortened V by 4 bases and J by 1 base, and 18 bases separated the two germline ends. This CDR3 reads CASSRDPRWGSYNEQFF. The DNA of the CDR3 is TGTGCCAGCAGCCGGGACCCCCGCTGGGGGTCCTACAATGAGCAGTTCTTC. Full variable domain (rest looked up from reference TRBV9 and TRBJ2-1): DSGVTQTPKHLITATGQRVTLRCSPRSGDLSVYWYQQSLDQGLQFLIQYYNGEERAKGNILERFSAQQFPDLHSELNLSSLELGDSALYFCASSRDPRWGSYNEQFFGPGTRLTVL.

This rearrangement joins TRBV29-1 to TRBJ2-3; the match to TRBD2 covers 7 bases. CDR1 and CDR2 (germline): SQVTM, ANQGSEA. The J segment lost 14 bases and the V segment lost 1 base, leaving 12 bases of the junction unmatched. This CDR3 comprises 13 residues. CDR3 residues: CSVEGTLETSPYF. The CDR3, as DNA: TGCAGCGTTGAAGGTACTCTCGAGACTAGCCCGTATTTT.